This TCR beta chain originates from a study of human CD8 memory T cell subsets. A UMI-labeled 5' RACE approach was the method that produced the TCR beta libraries. Each CDR3 protein gets one entry in TCRdb, which reprocessed the 5' RACE reads and gives no DNA. This sample's clone table lists 6,500 to 9,000 distinct CDR3 sequences. This CDR3 has 16 amino acids. Germline loops: CDR1 SGHVS, CDR2 FQNEAQ. Study-wide points: The stem-like memory and precursor exhausted T cell populations displayed similarly high diversity, which was not the case for effector memory cells. There was only minimal overlap between the repertoires of stem-like memory and precursor exhausted T cells. Diversity, per Chao1 estimates, appeared greater in stem-like memory T cells than in precursor exhausted T cells.

About this clonotype: Its specificity is not known.

Sequences were obtained from CD8+ T cells from PBMCs. This chain connects TRBV7-8 to TRBJ1-2; the D gene TCRdb calls, TRBD1, cannot be checked with no DNA. The receptor comes from a human donor in good health. The CDR3 region is CASTLNADRDDYGYTF.